This T cell receptor beta chain derives from a study of blood T cell repertoires in COVID-19. This clone was counted once. V was cut by 1 base and J by 1 base, with 13 bases left in between. CDR3 length: 16 amino acids. Germline CDR1 is SGHNT and CDR2 is YENEEA. Sequenced by immunoSEQ multiplex PCR; TCRdb stores in-frame clones only, minus some. The sample has 200,000 to 250,000 clones, about 80% seen once. J is TRBJ2-5 and V is TRBV11-3; D is undetermined. The TCR sequence derives from a man aged 60 to 69 who had recovered from COVID-19. The sequenced sample consisted of PBMCs or T cells enriched from blood (not recorded which). The CDR3 nucleotides are TGTGCCAGCAGCTTAGGGTTCTCTAGTGGCCAAGAGACCCAGTACTTC. Translation: CASSLGFSSGQETQYF.